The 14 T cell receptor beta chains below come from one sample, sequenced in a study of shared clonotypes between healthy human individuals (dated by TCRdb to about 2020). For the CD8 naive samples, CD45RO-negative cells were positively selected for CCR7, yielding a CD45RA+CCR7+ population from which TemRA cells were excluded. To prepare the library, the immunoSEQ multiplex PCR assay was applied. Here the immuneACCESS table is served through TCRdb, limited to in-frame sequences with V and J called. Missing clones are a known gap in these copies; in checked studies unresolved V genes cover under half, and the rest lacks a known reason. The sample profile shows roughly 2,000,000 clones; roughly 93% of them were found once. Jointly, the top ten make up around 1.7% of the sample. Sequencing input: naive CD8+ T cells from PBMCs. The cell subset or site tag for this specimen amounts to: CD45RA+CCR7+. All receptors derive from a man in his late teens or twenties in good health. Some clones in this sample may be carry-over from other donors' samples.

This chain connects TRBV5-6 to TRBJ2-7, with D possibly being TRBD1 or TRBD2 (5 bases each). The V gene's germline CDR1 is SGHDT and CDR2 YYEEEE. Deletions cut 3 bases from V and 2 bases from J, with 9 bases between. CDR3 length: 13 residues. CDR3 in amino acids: CASSWDGAYEQYF. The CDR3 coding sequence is TGTGCCAGCAGCTGGGACGGAGCCTACGAGCAGTACTTC.

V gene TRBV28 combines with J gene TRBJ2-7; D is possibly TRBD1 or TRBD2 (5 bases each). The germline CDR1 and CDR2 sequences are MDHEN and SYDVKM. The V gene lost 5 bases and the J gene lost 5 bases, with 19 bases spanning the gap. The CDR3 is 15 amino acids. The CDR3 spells CASSPPGQIPDEQYF. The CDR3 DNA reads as TGTGCCAGCAGTCCACCGGGGCAAATACCGGACGAGCAGTACTTC. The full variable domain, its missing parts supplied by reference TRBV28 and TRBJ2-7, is DVKVTQSSRYLVKRTGEKVFLECVQDMDHENMFWYRQDPGLGLRLIYFSYDVKMKEKGDIPEGYSVSREKKERFSLILESASTNQTSMYLCASSPPGQIPDEQYFGPGTRLTVT.

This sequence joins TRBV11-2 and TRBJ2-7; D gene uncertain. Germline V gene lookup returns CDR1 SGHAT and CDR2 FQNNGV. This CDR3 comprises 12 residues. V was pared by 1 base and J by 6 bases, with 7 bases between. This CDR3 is CASSLGATEQYF. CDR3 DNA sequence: TGTGCCAGCAGCTTAGGGGCTACCGAGCAGTACTTC.

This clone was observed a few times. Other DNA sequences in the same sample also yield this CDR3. The CDR3 DNA reads as TGTGCCAGCAGCTTAGTAGGGTACAATGAGCAGTTCTTC. Translating gives CASSLVGYNEQFF. The V gene is TRBV7-2, the J gene TRBJ2-1; D is unclear. Germline-derived CDR1 and CDR2 are SGHTA and FQGNSA. Trimming cost V 1 base and J 4 bases, with 5 bases left between them. The CDR3 is made up of 13 amino acids.

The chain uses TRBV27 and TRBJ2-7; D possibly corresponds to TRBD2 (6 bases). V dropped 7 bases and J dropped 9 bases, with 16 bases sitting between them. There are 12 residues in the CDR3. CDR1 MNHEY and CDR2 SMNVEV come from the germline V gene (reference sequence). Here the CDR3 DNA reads TGTGCCAGCATCGGTGCTGGGGGGTTGCAGTACTTC. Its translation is CASIGAGGLQYF.

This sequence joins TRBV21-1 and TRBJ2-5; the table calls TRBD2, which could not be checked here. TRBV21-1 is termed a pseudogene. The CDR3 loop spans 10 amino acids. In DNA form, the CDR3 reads TGTGCCCTGAACGGGGGGACCCAGTACTTC. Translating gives CALNGGTQYF.

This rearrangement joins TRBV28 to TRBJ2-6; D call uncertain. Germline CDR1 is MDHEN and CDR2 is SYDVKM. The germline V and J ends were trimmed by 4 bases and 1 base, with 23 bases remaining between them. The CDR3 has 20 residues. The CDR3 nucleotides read TGTGCCAGCAGTTCCCCATTTTTGGATTACCCTATTTCTGGGGCCAACGTCCTGACTTTC. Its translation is CASSSPFLDYPISGANVLTF.

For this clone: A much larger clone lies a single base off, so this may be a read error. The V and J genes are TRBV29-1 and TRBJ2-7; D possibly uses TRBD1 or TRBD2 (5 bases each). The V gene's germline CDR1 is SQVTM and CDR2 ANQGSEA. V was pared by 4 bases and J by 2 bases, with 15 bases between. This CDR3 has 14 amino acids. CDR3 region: CSVVARDQTYEQYF. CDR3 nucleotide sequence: TGCAGCGTTGTGGCCAGGGACCAGACCTACGAGCAGTACTTC.

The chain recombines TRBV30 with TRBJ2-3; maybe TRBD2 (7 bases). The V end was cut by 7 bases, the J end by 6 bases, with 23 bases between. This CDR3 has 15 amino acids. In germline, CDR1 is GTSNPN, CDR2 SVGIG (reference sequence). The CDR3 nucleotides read TGTGCCTCTGGAGGGGGGGGCGCCCCCCGGGATACGCAGTATTTT. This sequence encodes CASGGGGAPRDTQYF.

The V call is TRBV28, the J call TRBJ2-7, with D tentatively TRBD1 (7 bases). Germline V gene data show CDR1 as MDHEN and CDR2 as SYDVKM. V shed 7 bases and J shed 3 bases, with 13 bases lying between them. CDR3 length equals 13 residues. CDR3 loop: CASTLRGVYEQYF. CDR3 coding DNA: TGTGCCAGCACCCTCAGGGGGGTCTACGAGCAGTACTTC.

The CDR3 coding sequence is TGTGCCAGCAGCTTACGGGACGGTTCTGGAAACACCATATATTTT. Amino acids: CASSLRDGSGNTIYF. The gene calls are TRBV11-2 and TRBJ1-3; TRBD1 is a possible D gene (5 bases). Trimming left V 2 bases short and J 1 base short, with 9 bases between. The CDR3 loop spans 15 amino acids. Germline V gene lookup returns CDR1 SGHAT and CDR2 FQNNGV.

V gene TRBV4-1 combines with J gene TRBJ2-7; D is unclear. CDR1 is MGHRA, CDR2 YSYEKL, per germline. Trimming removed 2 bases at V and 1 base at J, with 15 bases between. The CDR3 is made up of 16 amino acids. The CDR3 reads CASSQLSNPESYEQYF. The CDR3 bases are TGCGCCAGCAGCCAATTAAGCAATCCGGAGTCCTACGAGCAGTACTTC.

CDR3 nucleotides: TGTGCCGCGGGGACCTACGAGCAGTACTTC. This encodes CAAGTYEQYF. The chain combines TRBV25-1 with TRBJ2-7; possibly TRBD2 for D (6 bases). The CDR3 runs to 10 residues. Trimming left V 11 bases short and J 2 bases short, with 7 bases between. Germline CDR1 reads MGHDK; CDR2 reads SYGVNS.

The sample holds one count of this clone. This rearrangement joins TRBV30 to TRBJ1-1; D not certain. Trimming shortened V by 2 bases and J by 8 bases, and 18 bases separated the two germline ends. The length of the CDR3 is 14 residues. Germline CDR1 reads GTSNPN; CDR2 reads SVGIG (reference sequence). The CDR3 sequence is CAWSIYRGATEAFF. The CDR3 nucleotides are TGTGCCTGGAGTATCTACCGGGGAGCAACCGAAGCTTTCTTT. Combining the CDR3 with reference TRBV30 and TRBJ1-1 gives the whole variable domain SQTIHQWPATLVQPVGSPLSLECTVEGTSNPNLYWYRQAAGRGLQLLFYSVGIGQISSEVPQNLSASRPQDRQFILSSKKLLLSDSGFYLCAWSIYRGATEAFFGQGTRLTVV.